A single sample gave rise to the 3 T cell receptor beta chains below, sequenced in a study of T cell changes during pregnancy in multiple sclerosis. Only in-frame clones appear in the TCRdb table, and some are missing; sequencing was by immunoSEQ multiplex PCR. The profile shows 50,000 to 65,000 clones, around 90% of them singletons. Source: peripheral blood, taken in the second trimester of pregnancy. The receptors come from a female donor with multiple sclerosis, enrolled in a pregnancy study.

This clone has more than one count but fewer than ten. The V and J genes are TRBV30 and TRBJ1-1; no clear D gene. Trimming left V 5 bases short and J 1 base short, with 11 bases between. The germline CDR1 and CDR2 sequences are GTSNPN and SVGIG (reference sequence). This CDR3 region has 13 residues. The CDR3 DNA sequence: TGTGCCTGGGACGGGTATCCGAACACTGAAGCTTTCTTT. Translated: CAWDGYPNTEAFF.

This chain connects TRBV18 to TRBJ1-2; D not certain. The length of the CDR3 is 15 residues. Germline V gene lookup returns CDR1 KGHSH and CDR2 LQKENI. With 3 bases removed from V and 1 base from J, the gap between germline ends came to 12 bases. In nucleotides, the CDR3 is TGTGCCAGCTCACCGCAAGAGGGTCGTAACTATGGCTACACCTTC. It encodes CASSPQEGRNYGYTF.

The chain recombines TRBV5-1 with TRBJ1-4, with D possibly matching TRBD1 (6 bases). The V end was cut by 0 bases, the J end by 5 bases, with 26 bases between. CDR3 length: 20 amino acids. CDR1 and CDR2 (germline): SGHRS, YFSETQ. CDR3 protein: CASSLAPRGSPGTRNEKLFF. CDR3 sequence (DNA): TGCGCCAGCAGCTTGGCGCCCCGCGGCTCTCCTGGGACAAGAAATGAAAAACTGTTTTTT.